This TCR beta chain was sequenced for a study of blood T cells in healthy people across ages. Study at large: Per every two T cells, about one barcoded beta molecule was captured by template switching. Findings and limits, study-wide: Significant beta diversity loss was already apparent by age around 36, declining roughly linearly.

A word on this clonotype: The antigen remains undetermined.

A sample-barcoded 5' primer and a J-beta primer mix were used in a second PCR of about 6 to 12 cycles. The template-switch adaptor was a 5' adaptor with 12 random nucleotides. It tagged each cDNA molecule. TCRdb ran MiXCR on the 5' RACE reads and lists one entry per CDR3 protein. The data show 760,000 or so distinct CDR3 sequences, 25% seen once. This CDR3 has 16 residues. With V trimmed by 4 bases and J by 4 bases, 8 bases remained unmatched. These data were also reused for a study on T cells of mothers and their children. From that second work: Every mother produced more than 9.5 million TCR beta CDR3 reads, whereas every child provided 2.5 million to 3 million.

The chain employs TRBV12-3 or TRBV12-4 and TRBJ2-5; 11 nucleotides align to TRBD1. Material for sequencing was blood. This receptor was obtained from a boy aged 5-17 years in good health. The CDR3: CASSSGDRGSGETQYF. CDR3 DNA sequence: TGTGCCAGCAGTTCTGGGGACAGGGGGAGCGGAGAGACCCAGTACTTC.